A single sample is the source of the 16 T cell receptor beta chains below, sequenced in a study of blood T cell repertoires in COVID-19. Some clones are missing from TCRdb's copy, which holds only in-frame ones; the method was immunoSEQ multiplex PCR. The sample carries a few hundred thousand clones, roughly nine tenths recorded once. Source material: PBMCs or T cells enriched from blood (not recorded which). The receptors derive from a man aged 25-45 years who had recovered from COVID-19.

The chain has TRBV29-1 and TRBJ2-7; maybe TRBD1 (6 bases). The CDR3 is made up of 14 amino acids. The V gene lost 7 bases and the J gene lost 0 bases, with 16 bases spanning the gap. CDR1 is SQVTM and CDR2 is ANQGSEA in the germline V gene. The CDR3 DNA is TGCAGCGCCGGGGCAGGGGTGACCTCCTACGAGCAGTACTTC. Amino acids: CSAGAGVTSYEQYF.

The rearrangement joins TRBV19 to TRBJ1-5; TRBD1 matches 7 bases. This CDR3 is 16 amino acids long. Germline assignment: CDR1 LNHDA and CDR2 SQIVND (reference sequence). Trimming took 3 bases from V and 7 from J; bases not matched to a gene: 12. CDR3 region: CASSILIQGMEQPQHF. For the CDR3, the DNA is TGTGCCAGTAGTATTCTAATACAGGGGATGGAGCAGCCCCAGCATTTT.

The DNA for the CDR3 is TGTGCCAGCAGGCCTAGGAAGACAGATACGCAGTATTTT. Amino acid sequence: CASRPRKTDTQYF. The V gene is TRBV6-9, the J gene TRBJ2-3; D gene ambiguous. With 6 bases removed from V and 3 bases from J, the gap between germline ends came to 10 bases. CDR1 and CDR2 (germline): MNHGY, SVAAGI. This CDR3 spans 13 amino acids.

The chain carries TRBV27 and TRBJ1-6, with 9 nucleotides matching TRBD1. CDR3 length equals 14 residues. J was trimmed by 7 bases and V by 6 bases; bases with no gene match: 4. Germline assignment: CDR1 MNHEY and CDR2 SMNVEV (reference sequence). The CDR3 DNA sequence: TGTGCCAGCAGGTGGGACAGGGCAAATTCACCCCTCCACTTT. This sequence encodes CASRWDRANSPLHF.

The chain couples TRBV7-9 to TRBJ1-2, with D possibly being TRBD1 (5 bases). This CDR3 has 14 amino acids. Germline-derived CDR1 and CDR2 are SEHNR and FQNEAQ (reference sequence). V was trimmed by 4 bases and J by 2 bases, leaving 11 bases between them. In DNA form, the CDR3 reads TGTGCCAGCAGCTGGCGGACACCCAACTATGGCTACACCTTC. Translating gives CASSWRTPNYGYTF.

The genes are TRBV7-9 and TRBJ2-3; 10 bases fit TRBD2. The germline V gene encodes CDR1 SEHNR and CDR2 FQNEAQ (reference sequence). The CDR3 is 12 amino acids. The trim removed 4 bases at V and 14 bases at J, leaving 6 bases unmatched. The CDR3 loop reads CASSYLAGVLYF. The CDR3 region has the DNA TGTGCCAGCAGCTACCTAGCGGGAGTTTTGTATTTT.

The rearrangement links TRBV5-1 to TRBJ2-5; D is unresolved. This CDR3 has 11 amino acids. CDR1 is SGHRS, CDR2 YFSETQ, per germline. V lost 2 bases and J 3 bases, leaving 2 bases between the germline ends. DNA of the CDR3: TGCGCCAGCAGCTTCGAAGAGACCCAGTACTTC. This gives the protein CASSFEETQYF. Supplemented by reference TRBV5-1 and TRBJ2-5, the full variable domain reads KAGVTQTPRYLIKTRGQQVTLSCSPISGHRSVSWYQQTPGQGLQFLFEYFSETQRNKGNFPGRFSGRQFSNSRSEMNVSTLELGDSALYLCASSFEETQYFGPGTRLLVL.

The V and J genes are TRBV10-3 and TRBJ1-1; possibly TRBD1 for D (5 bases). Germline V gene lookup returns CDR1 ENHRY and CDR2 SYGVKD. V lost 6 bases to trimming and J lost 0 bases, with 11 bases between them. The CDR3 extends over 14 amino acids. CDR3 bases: TGTGCCATCAGCAACGACAGACTGAACACTGAAGCTTTCTTT. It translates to CAISNDRLNTEAFF.

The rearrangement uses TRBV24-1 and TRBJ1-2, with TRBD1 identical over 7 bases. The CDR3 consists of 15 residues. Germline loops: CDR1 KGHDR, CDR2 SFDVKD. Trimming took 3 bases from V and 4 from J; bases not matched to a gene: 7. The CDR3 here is CATSDARDRFYGYTF. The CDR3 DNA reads TGTGCCACCAGTGATGCCCGGGACAGATTCTATGGCTACACCTTC.

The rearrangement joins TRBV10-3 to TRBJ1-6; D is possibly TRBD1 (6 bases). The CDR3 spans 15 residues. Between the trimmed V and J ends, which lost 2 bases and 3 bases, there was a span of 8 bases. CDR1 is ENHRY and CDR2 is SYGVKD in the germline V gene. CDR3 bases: TGTGCCATCAGTGAGAGGGGGAGCTATAATTCACCCCTCCACTTT. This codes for CAISERGSYNSPLHF.

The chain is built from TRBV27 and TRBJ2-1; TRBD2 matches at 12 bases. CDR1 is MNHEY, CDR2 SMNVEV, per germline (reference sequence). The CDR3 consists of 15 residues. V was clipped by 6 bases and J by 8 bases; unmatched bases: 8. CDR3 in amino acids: CASSSGLAGGDEQFF. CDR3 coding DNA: TGTGCCAGCAGCTCGGGGCTAGCGGGAGGGGATGAGCAGTTCTTC.

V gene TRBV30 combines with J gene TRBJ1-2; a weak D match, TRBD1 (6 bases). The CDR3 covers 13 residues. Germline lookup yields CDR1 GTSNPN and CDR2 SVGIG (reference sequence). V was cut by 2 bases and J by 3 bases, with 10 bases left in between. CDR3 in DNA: TGTGCCTGGAGTTACAGGGAAGACTATGGCTACACCTTC. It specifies CAWSYREDYGYTF. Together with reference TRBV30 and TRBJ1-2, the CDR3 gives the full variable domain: SQTIHQWPATLVQPVGSPLSLECTVEGTSNPNLYWYRQAAGRGLQLLFYSVGIGQISSEVPQNLSASRPQDRQFILSSKKLLLSDSGFYLCAWSYREDYGYTFGSGTRLTVV.

CDR3 region: CASSYASGSQETQYF. The DNA for the CDR3 is TGTGCCAGCAGTTACGCTAGCGGGAGCCAAGAGACCCAGTACTTC. The chain couples TRBV6-5 to TRBJ2-5; 10 positions match TRBD2. Per germline, CDR1 MNHEY and CDR2 SVGAGI. J was trimmed by 1 base and V by 2 bases; bases with no gene match: 1. The CDR3 has 15 residues.

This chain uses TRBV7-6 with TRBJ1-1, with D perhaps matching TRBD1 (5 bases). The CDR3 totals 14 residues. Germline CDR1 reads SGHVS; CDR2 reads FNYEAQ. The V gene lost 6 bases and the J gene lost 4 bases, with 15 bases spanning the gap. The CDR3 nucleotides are TGTGCCAGCAGTGAGGGGAGCGGGGTCACTGAAGCTTTCTTT. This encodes CASSEGSGVTEAFF.

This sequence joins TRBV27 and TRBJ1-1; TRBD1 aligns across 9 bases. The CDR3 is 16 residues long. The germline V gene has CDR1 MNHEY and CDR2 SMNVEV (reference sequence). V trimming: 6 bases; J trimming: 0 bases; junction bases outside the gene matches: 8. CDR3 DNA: TGTGCCAGCAGCCGGACAGGGGCCCTGTTGAACACTGAAGCTTTCTTT. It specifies CASSRTGALLNTEAFF.

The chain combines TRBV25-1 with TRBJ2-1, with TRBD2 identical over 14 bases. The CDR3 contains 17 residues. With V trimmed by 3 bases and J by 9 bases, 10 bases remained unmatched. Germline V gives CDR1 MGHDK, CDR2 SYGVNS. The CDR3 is CASSDLTSGRARGEQFF. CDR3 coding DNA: TGTGCCAGCAGTGACTTGACTAGCGGGAGGGCCCGCGGTGAGCAGTTCTTC.